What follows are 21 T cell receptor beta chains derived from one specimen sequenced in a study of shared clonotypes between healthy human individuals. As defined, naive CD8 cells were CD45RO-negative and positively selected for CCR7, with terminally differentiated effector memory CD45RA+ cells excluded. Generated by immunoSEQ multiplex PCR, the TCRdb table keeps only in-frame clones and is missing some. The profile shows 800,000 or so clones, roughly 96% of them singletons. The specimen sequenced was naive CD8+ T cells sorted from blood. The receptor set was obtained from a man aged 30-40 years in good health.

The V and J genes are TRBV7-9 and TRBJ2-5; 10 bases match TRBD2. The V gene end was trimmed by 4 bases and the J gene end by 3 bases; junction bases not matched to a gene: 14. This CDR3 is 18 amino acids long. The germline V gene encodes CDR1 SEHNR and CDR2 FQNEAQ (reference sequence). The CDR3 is CASSSLLKTSGQEETQYF. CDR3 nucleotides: TGTGCCAGCAGCTCCCTACTGAAGACTAGCGGGCAAGAAGAGACCCAGTACTTC. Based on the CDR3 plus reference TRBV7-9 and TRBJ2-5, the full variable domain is DTGVSQNPRHKITKRGQNVTFRCDPISEHNRLYWYRQTLGQGPEFLTYFQNEAQLEKSRLLSDRFSAERPKGSFSTLEIQRTEQGDSAMYLCASSSLLKTSGQEETQYFGPGTRLLVL.

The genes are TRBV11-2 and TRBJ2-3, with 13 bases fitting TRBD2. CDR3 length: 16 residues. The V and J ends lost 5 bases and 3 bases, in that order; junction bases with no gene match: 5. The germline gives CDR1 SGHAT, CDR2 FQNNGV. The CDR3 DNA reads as TGTGCCAGCAGCAAACGGACTAGCGGGGGAACAGATACGCAGTATTTT. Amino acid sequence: CASSKRTSGGTDTQYF.

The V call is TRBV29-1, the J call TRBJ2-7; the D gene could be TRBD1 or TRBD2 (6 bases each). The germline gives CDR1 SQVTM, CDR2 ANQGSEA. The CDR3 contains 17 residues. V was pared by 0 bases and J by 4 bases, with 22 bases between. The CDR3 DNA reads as TGCAGCGTTGAAGAAGGATACGGCACTAGGGGGGCGTACGAGCAGTACTTC. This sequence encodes CSVEEGYGTRGAYEQYF.

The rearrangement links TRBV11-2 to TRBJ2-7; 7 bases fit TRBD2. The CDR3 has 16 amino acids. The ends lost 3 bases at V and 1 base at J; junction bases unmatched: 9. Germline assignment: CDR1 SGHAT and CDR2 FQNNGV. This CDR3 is CASSLPLGLHSYEQYF. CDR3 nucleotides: TGTGCCAGCAGCTTGCCTTTGGGACTACATTCCTACGAGCAGTACTTC.

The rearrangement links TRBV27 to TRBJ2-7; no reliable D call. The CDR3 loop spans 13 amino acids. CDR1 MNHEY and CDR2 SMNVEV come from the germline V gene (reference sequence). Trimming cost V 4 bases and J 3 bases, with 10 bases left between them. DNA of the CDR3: TGTGCCAGCAGTTATCGGGTGATCTACGAGCAGTACTTC. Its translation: CASSYRVIYEQYF.

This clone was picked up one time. CDR3 loop: CASSQGQGGQKLFF. In DNA, the CDR3 is TGTGCCAGCAGCCAGGGACAGGGAGGTCAAAAACTGTTTTTT. The V and J genes are TRBV7-9 and TRBJ1-4; 9 bases fit TRBD1. Losses at the gene ends were 5 bases for V and 9 bases for J; bases not matched to a gene: 7. The CDR3 extends over 14 amino acids. Looked up from germline, CDR1 is SEHNR and CDR2 is FQNEAQ (reference sequence).

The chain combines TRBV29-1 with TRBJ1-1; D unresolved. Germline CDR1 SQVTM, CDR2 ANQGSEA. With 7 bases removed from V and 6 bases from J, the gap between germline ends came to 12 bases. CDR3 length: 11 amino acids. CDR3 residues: CSAEVMAEAFF. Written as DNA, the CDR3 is TGCAGCGCCGAGGTCATGGCTGAAGCTTTCTTT.

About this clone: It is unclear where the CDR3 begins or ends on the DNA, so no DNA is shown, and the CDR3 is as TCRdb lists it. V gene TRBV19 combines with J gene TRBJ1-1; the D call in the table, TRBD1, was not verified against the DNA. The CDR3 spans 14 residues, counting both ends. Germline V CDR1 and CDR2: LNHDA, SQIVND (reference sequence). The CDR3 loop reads CASTSAGVGSEAFF.

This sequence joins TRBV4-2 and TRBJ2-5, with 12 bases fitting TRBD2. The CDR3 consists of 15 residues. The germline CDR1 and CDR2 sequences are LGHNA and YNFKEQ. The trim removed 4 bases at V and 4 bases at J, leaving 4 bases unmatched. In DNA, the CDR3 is TGTGCCAGCAGCCGACTAGCGGGAGTAGTAGAGACCCAGTACTTC. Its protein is CASSRLAGVVETQYF.

For the CDR3, the DNA is TGTGCCAGCAGTGACTCCGGACTAGCGGGGAACACAGATACGCAGTATTTT. Protein: CASSDSGLAGNTDTQYF. V and J are TRBV6-4 and TRBJ2-3, with 12 bases lining up with TRBD2. CDR3 length: 17 amino acids. V was clipped by 0 bases and J by 2 bases; unmatched bases: 3. Germline lookup yields CDR1 MRHNA and CDR2 SNTAGT.

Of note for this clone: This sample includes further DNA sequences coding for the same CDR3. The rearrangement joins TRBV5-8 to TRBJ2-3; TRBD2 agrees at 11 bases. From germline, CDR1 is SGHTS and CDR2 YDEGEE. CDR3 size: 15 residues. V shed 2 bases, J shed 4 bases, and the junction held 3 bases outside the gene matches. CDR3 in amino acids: CASSFGLAGADTQYF. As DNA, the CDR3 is TGTGCCAGCAGCTTCGGACTAGCGGGTGCAGATACGCAGTATTTT.

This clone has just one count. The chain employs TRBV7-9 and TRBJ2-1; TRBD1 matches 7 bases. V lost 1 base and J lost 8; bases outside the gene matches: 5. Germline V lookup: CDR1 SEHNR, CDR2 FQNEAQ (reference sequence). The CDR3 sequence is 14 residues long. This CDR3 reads CASSLGQGGDEQFF. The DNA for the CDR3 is TGTGCCAGCAGCTTAGGACAGGGTGGCGATGAGCAGTTCTTC. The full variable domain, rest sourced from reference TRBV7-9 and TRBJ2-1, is DTGVSQNPRHKITKRGQNVTFRCDPISEHNRLYWYRQTLGQGPEFLTYFQNEAQLEKSRLLSDRFSAERPKGSFSTLEIQRTEQGDSAMYLCASSLGQGGDEQFFGPGTRLTVL.

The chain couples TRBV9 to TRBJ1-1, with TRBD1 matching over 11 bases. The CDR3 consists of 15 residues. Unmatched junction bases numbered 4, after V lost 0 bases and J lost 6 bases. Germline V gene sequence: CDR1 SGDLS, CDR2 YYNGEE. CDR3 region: CASSVVPDRGPEAFF. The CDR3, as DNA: TGTGCCAGCAGCGTAGTTCCGGACAGGGGGCCTGAAGCTTTCTTT.

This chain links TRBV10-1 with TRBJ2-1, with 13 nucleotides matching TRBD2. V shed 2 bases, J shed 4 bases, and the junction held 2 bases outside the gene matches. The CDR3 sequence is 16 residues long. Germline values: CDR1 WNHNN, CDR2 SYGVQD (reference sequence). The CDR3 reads CASSEETSGRYNEQFF. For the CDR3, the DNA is TGCGCCAGCAGTGAGGAGACTAGCGGGAGGTACAATGAGCAGTTCTTC.

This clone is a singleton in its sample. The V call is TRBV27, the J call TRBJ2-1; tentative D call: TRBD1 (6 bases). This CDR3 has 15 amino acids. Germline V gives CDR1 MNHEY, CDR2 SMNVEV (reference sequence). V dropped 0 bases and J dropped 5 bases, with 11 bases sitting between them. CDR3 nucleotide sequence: TGTGCCAGCAGTTTATCTGGCTGGGGGCACAATGAGCAGTTCTTC. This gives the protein CASSLSGWGHNEQFF.

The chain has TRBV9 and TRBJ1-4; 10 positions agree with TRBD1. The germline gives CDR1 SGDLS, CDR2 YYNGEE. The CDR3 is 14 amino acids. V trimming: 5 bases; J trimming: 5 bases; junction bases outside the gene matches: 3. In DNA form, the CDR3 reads TGTGCCAGCAGAGGGACAGGGGAGAATGAAAAACTGTTTTTT. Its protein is CASRGTGENEKLFF.

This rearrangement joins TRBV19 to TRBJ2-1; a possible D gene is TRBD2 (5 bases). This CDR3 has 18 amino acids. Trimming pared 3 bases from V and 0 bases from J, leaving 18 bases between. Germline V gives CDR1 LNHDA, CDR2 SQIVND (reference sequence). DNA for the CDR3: TGTGCCAGTAGTATCGGGGAAAGCCGCCGGAGCTCCTACAATGAGCAGTTCTTC. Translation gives CASSIGESRRSSYNEQFF.

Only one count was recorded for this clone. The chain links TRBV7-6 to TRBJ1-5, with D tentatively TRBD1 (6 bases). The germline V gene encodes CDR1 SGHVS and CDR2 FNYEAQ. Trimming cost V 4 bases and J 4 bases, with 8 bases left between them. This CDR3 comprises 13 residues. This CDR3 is CASSWDINQPQHF. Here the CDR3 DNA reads TGTGCCAGCAGCTGGGACATTAATCAGCCCCAGCATTTT.

The CDR3 coding sequence is TGCGCCAGCAGCCCACTCTCCAGCGCGACCTACGAGCAGTACTTC. Its protein product is CASSPLSSATYEQYF. The chain recombines TRBV4-1 with TRBJ2-7; D not resolved. V was cut by 4 bases and J by 2 bases, with 15 bases left in between. The germline V gene encodes CDR1 MGHRA and CDR2 YSYEKL. The CDR3 consists of 15 residues.

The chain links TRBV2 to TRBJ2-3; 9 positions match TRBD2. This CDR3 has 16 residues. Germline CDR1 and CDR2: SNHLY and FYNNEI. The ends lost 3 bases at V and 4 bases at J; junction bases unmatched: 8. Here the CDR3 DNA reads TGTGCCAGCAGTGAGTTTAGCGGGAGTTTAGCAGATACGCAGTATTTT. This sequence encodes CASSEFSGSLADTQYF.

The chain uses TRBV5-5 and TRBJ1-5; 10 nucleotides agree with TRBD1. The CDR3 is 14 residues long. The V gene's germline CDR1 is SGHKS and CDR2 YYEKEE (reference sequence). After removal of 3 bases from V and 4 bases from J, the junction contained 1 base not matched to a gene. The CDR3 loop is CASSSDRGNQPQHF. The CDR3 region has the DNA TGTGCCAGCAGCTCGGACAGGGGGAATCAGCCCCAGCATTTT.